Below, 10 T cell receptor beta chains from the same sample are listed, as sequenced in a study of cytotoxic CD8 clonotypes in ibrutinib-treated CLL. TCRdb's table, derived via immunoSEQ multiplex PCR, lists solely in-frame clones and lacks some. The sample has about 15,000 clones, around 61% seen once. The material was PBMCs, obtained before ibrutinib treatment. The receptors derive from a human donor with chronic lymphocytic leukemia.

This clone has only a few counts. The genes are TRBV7-9 and TRBJ2-5; no firm D call. Germline V lookup: CDR1 SEHNR, CDR2 FQNEAQ (reference sequence). CDR3 length: 13 amino acids. V was clipped by 3 bases and J by 7 bases, with 12 bases between them. The CDR3: CASSFWTWGTQYF. In DNA, the CDR3 is TGTGCCAGCAGCTTTTGGACCTGGGGGACCCAGTACTTC.

This clone has more than one count but fewer than ten. The V gene is TRBV11-2, the J gene TRBJ1-5; D ambiguous. From germline, CDR1 is SGHAT and CDR2 FQNNGV. Trimming removed 1 base from V and 3 bases from J, with 13 bases in between. This CDR3 region has 16 residues. CDR3 DNA sequence: TGTGCCAGCAGCTTAGGATGGGCAGGACTCAATCAGCCCCAGCATTTT. This translates into CASSLGWAGLNQPQHF.

The chain joins TRBV19 to TRBJ2-2, with D unresolved. Deletions cut 11 bases from V and 6 bases from J, with 16 bases between. Germline V gene lookup returns CDR1 LNHDA and CDR2 SQIVND (reference sequence). CDR3 length: 13 amino acids. CDR3 sequence reads: CAGLTERPGELFF. The CDR3 DNA follows: TGTGCCGGTTTGACGGAGCGTCCCGGGGAGCTGTTTTTT.

This chain connects TRBV6-1 to TRBJ2-1; TRBD2 matches 8 bases. The V and J ends lost 9 bases and 3 bases, in that order; junction bases with no gene match: 10. This CDR3 has 15 residues. CDR1 is MNHNS and CDR2 is SASEGT in the germline V gene. The CDR3, as DNA: TGTGCCAGTGGACCCCCGGGACTAGTCTACAATGAGCAGTTCTTC. This translates into CASGPPGLVYNEQFF.

V is TRBV7-8 and J is TRBJ1-2, with D tentatively TRBD1 (5 bases). The CDR3 spans 16 residues. V lost 2 bases, J lost 7 bases, and 20 bases lay in between. Germline CDR1 is SGHVS and CDR2 is FQNEAQ. The CDR3 reads CASSLFVGGFEVGYTF. The CDR3 nucleotides read TGTGCCAGCAGCTTATTTGTGGGGGGGTTTGAGGTTGGCTACACCTTC. The full variable domain, rest sourced from reference TRBV7-8 and TRBJ1-2, is GAGVSQSPRYKVAKRGQDVALRCDPISGHVSLFWYQQALGQGPEFLTYFQNEAQLDKSGLPSDRFFAERPEGSVSTLKIQRTQQEDSAVYLCASSLFVGGFEVGYTFGSGTRLTVV.

This rearrangement joins TRBV4-1 to TRBJ2-3; D call uncertain. The CDR3 extends over 14 amino acids. Germline lookup yields CDR1 MGHRA and CDR2 YSYEKL. V gave up 7 bases and J gave up 4 bases, with 15 bases separating them. CDR3: CASKSYLGSDTQYF. CDR3 nucleotide sequence: TGCGCCAGCAAGTCGTATCTGGGGTCAGATACGCAGTATTTT.

This chain connects TRBV10-1 to TRBJ2-3; 8 nucleotides agree with TRBD2. From germline, CDR1 is WNHNN and CDR2 SYGVQD (reference sequence). The CDR3 runs to 13 residues. V shed 5 bases and J 4 bases; nucleotides not matched to a gene: 2. This CDR3 is CASSRTSSDTQYF. The CDR3 DNA reads as TGCGCCAGCAGTCGGACTAGCTCAGATACGCAGTATTTT.

This clone was seen more than once but under ten times. CDR3 sequence (DNA): TGCGCCAGCAGCCAAGTTGGGGAGGGCCAGCCCCAGCATTTT. As protein: CASSQVGEGQPQHF. The V and J genes are TRBV4-1 and TRBJ1-5; D gene uncertain. CDR1 and CDR2 (germline): MGHRA, YSYEKL. The CDR3 is 14 amino acids. Trimming shortened V by 1 base and J by 7 bases, and 11 bases separated the two germline ends.

The gene calls are TRBV27 and TRBJ2-2; D ambiguous. Germline V gene data show CDR1 as MNHEY and CDR2 as SMNVEV (reference sequence). The V gene lost 0 bases and the J gene lost 5 bases, with 13 bases spanning the gap. The CDR3 has 16 amino acids. In DNA form, the CDR3 reads TGTGCCAGCAGTTTATCACTCCCGCCGTGGACCGGGGAGCTGTTTTTT. Translation gives CASSLSLPPWTGELFF.

The chain has TRBV2 and TRBJ2-7; 7 nucleotides agree with TRBD2. CDR1 and CDR2 from the germline V gene are SNHLY and FYNNEI. The CDR3 runs to 12 residues. The junction had 3 bases not matched to a gene; V was cut back by 6 bases and J by 4 bases. CDR3 loop: CASSGRRYEQYF. The CDR3 DNA is TGTGCCAGCAGCGGGAGGAGATACGAGCAGTACTTC.